Shown below are 16 T cell receptor beta chains from a single sample sequenced in a study of response to subunit inactivated influenza vaccine. From the RT-PCR reads, TCRdb called clonotypes with MiXCR, one entry per CDR3 protein. The repertoire holds around 710,000 distinct CDR3 sequences, with approximately 13% as singletons. The specimen comprised PBMCs from blood, sampled roughly 2 weeks before vaccination. The source is a man in his fifties or sixties who received an inactivated influenza vaccine.

V is TRBV2 and J is TRBJ2-1; tentatively, D is TRBD1 or TRBD2 (5 bases each). Germline V gives CDR1 SNHLY, CDR2 FYNNEI. With 6 bases removed from V and 7 bases from J, the gap between germline ends came to 13 bases. The CDR3 sequence is 13 residues long. The CDR3 sequence: CASSMVGDNEQFF. In DNA, the CDR3 is TGTGCCAGCAGCATGGTGGGGGATAATGAGCAGTTCTTC.

This clonotype was detected a few times. The chain combines TRBV14 with TRBJ1-2, with D possibly being TRBD1 (6 bases). CDR3 length equals 14 residues. Germline V gives CDR1 SGHDN, CDR2 FVKESK. V was cut by 4 bases and J by 2 bases, with 11 bases left in between. The CDR3 sequence: CASSPLGGNYGYTF. The CDR3 DNA follows: TGTGCCAGCAGCCCCCTGGGGGGCAACTATGGCTACACCTTC.

The V and J genes are TRBV24-1 and TRBJ1-1; possible D gene TRBD1, 6 bases. The CDR3 is made up of 14 amino acids. In germline, CDR1 is KGHDR, CDR2 SFDVKD. With 2 bases removed from V and 6 bases from J, the gap between germline ends came to 12 bases. CDR3 amino acids: CATSDSAGAPEAFF. The DNA for the CDR3 is TGTGCCACCAGTGATTCGGCAGGGGCTCCTGAAGCTTTCTTT.

The V call is TRBV10-3, the J call TRBJ2-7, with TRBD2 matching 10 bases. Trimming removed 7 bases from V and 7 bases from J; junction bases left unmatched: 10. CDR1 and CDR2 from the germline V gene are ENHRY and SYGVKD. The CDR3 is 14 amino acids. This CDR3 is CAITPLAGAGEQYF. The CDR3 DNA reads as TGTGCCATCACCCCCCTAGCGGGAGCGGGGGAGCAGTACTTC.

This sequence joins TRBV5-1 and TRBJ2-1; no clear D gene. The V and J ends lost 0 bases and 0 bases respectively, with 13 bases between them. The length of the CDR3 is 17 residues. Germline V gene lookup returns CDR1 SGHRS and CDR2 YFSETQ. CDR3 bases: TGCGCCAGCAGCTTGGTTGCGCTATGGGGCTCCTACAATGAGCAGTTCTTC. Translating it yields CASSLVALWGSYNEQFF.

There are a few counts of this clonotype. This chain connects TRBV6-1 to TRBJ2-1; 9 nucleotides match TRBD2. The CDR3 is 19 residues long. V lost 4 bases to trimming and J lost 0 bases; unmatched junction nucleotides: 13. Germline CDR1 reads MNHNS; CDR2 reads SASEGT. CDR3 sequence: CASSGTPGLALPSYNEQFF. For the CDR3, the DNA is TGTGCCAGCAGTGGGACCCCGGGACTAGCTCTTCCCTCCTACAATGAGCAGTTCTTC.

This chain uses TRBV6-2 or TRBV6-3 with TRBJ2-1, with unresolved D. The CDR3 totals 13 residues. V was shortened by 4 bases and J by 9 bases, with 13 bases between the two germline ends. The V gene's germline CDR1 is MNHEY and CDR2 SVGEGT. In DNA, the CDR3 is TGTGCCAGCAGTTGGCTCTTAGGAGCTGAGCAGTTCTTC. Translating gives CASSWLLGAEQFF.

The chain uses TRBV6-1 and TRBJ2-2, with a possible D match to TRBD2 (5 bases). V was shortened by 6 bases and J by 3 bases, with 14 bases between the two germline ends. Germline CDR1 MNHNS, CDR2 SASEGT. The CDR3 totals 15 residues. The CDR3 DNA reads as TGTGCCAGCAGGACAAGAGGGAGTGACACCGGGGAGCTGTTTTTT. It encodes CASRTRGSDTGELFF.

This clonotype showed up just a few times. V and J are TRBV4-3 and TRBJ2-1; D is ambiguous. The CDR3 length is 15 residues. The V end was cut by 0 bases, the J end by 4 bases, with 10 bases between. CDR1 and CDR2 (germline): LGHNA, YSLEER. The CDR3 bases are TGCGCCAGCAGCCAAGAAGTCGAGTCTTACAATGAGCAGTTCTTC. Its translation: CASSQEVESYNEQFF.

This clonotype has at least ten counts. The genes are TRBV11-1 and TRBJ1-1; maybe TRBD1 (6 bases). V lost 3 bases to trimming and J lost 7 bases, with 12 bases between them. This CDR3 is 13 amino acids long. Germline assignment: CDR1 SGHAT and CDR2 FQDESV (reference sequence). In nucleotides, the CDR3 is TGTGCCAGCAGCTTTACGGCCAGGGGTGAAGCTTTCTTT. Translated, it gives CASSFTARGEAFF.

This clonotype showed up just a few times. The chain links TRBV12-3 or TRBV12-4 to TRBJ2-4, with D possibly being TRBD1 (6 bases). This CDR3 spans 14 amino acids. V lost 6 bases, J lost 4 bases, and 13 bases lay in between. CDR3 residues: CASSYRATKNIQYF. The CDR3 nucleotides are TGTGCCAGCAGCTACAGGGCGACTAAAAACATTCAGTACTTC.

The gene calls are TRBV7-2 and TRBJ2-7; no firm D call. Trimming took 0 bases from V and 6 from J, leaving 9 bases between them. Per germline, CDR1 SGHTA and CDR2 FQGNSA. The length of the CDR3 is 13 residues. The CDR3 nucleotides are TGTGCCAGCAGCTTAGCGCCCCCCGCCGAGCAGTACTTC. This codes for CASSLAPPAEQYF. Together with reference TRBV7-2 and TRBJ2-7, the CDR3 gives the full variable domain: GAGVSQSPSNKVTEKGKDVELRCDPISGHTALYWYRQSLGQGLEFLIYFQGNSAPDKSGLPSDRFSAERTGGSVSTLTIQRTQQEDSAVYLCASSLAPPAEQYFGPGTRLTVT.

The rearrangement uses TRBV4-2 and TRBJ2-3, with TRBD2 identical over 8 bases. The germline CDR1 and CDR2 sequences are LGHNA and YNFKEQ. The CDR3 has 15 residues. V was clipped by 5 bases and J by 3 bases; unmatched bases: 7. DNA of the CDR3: TGTGCCAGCAGCACAGACGGGGGGGGAACAGATACGCAGTATTTT. Translated: CASSTDGGGTDTQYF.

This chain joins TRBV10-3 and TRBJ2-5; 12 positions agree with TRBD2. The CDR3 is 15 residues long. The germline V gene encodes CDR1 ENHRY and CDR2 SYGVKD. After removal of 6 bases from V and 5 bases from J, the junction contained 7 bases not matched to a gene. Written as DNA, the CDR3 is TGTGCCATCAGCCCTAGCGGGGGGGCCGGGGAGACCCAGTACTTC. This codes for CAISPSGGAGETQYF.

This clonotype was detected a few times. The chain links TRBV6-1 to TRBJ2-1, with D perhaps TRBD1 (6 bases). V lost 8 bases to trimming and J lost 0 bases, with 11 bases between them. CDR1 is MNHNS, CDR2 SASEGT, per germline. The CDR3 runs to 14 residues. Written as DNA, the CDR3 is TGTGCCAGCTCAACAGGGTACTCCTACAATGAGCAGTTCTTC. This encodes CASSTGYSYNEQFF.

The genes are TRBV3-1 and TRBJ1-5; TRBD1 aligns across 9 bases. There are 20 residues in the CDR3. J lost 0 bases, V lost 0 bases, and 12 bases had no gene match. Germline V gene lookup returns CDR1 LGHDT and CDR2 YNNKEL (reference sequence). The CDR3 sequence is CASSQDRGQGGLYSNQPQHF. CDR3 nucleotide sequence: TGTGCCAGCAGCCAAGACCGGGGACAGGGAGGGCTTTATAGCAATCAGCCCCAGCATTTT.